This entry lists 30 T cell receptor beta chains sequenced from one sample in a study of blood T cell repertoires in COVID-19. TCRdb keeps only in-frame clones here, not all; method: immunoSEQ multiplex PCR. In the table there are 150,000 to 200,000 clones, 88% of which are singletons. Source material: peripheral blood. These receptors originate from a man aged 55 to 69 with acute or convalescent COVID-19.

This clone was counted a single time. The chain links TRBV3-1 (or the pseudogene TRBV3-2) to TRBJ1-2, with no clear D. The V and J ends lost 1 base and 0 bases respectively, with 9 bases between them. Germline loops: CDR1 LGHDT, CDR2 YNNKEL (reference sequence). The CDR3 consists of 15 residues. The CDR3, as DNA: TGTGCCAGCAGCCAAGTTGAGGGAACTAACTATGGCTACACCTTC. Amino acids: CASSQVEGTNYGYTF.

The J gene is TRBJ1-1, the V gene TRBV6-6, with 9 bases identical to TRBD1. Germline assignment: CDR1 MNHNY and CDR2 SVGAGI (reference sequence). The CDR3 contains 15 residues. With 6 bases clipped from V and 5 bases from J, the junction kept 10 bases outside the gene matches. In DNA, the CDR3 is TGTGCCAGCAGCCAAGAGGGACAGGGTGTAACTGAAGCTTTCTTT. Translating gives CASSQEGQGVTEAFF.

CDR3 protein: CASSFMDRVVGNEQFF. In DNA form, the CDR3 reads TGTGCCAGCAGCTTTATGGACAGGGTTGTGGGAAATGAGCAGTTCTTC. The J gene is TRBJ2-1, the V gene TRBV11-3, with 8 bases that match TRBD1. V trimming: 3 bases; J trimming: 7 bases; junction bases outside the gene matches: 11. Per the germline V gene, CDR1 is SGHNT and CDR2 is YENEEA. The CDR3 runs 16 residues.

The V and J genes are TRBV27 and TRBJ1-2, with D possibly TRBD1 on 5 matching bases. Per the germline V gene, CDR1 is MNHEY and CDR2 is SMNVEV (reference sequence). This CDR3 has 13 amino acids. V was pared by 3 bases and J by 6 bases, with 11 bases between. The CDR3 DNA reads as TGTGCCAGCAGTTTTGTTGGGGGGAATGGCTACACCTTC. This codes for CASSFVGGNGYTF.

The chain has TRBV5-1 and TRBJ2-2; TRBD1 might be the D (6 bases). The germline V gene encodes CDR1 SGHRS and CDR2 YFSETQ. The V and J ends lost 0 bases and 0 bases respectively, with 6 bases between them. This CDR3 contains 15 residues. The chain's CDR3 is CASSLGTANTGELFF. The CDR3 DNA sequence: TGCGCCAGCAGCTTGGGGACAGCGAACACCGGGGAGCTGTTTTTT.

The chain joins TRBV5-1 to TRBJ1-5; D is undetermined. Between the trimmed V and J ends, which lost 1 base and 3 bases, there was a span of 8 bases. Looked up from germline, CDR1 is SGHRS and CDR2 is YFSETQ. This CDR3 region has 14 residues. The CDR3 nucleotides are TGCGCCAGCAGCTTGTACGGGGACAATCAGCCCCAGCATTTT. Translating gives CASSLYGDNQPQHF.

This chain connects TRBV11-2 to TRBJ2-7; D may be TRBD2 (5 bases). Germline V gene lookup returns CDR1 SGHAT and CDR2 FQNNGV. Trimming took off 1 base at V and 7 bases at J, with 11 bases between the two ends. The CDR3 spans 13 residues. CDR3 protein: CASSLGLQREQYV. The DNA for the CDR3 is TGTGCCAGCAGCTTAGGGCTCCAGCGGGAGCAGTACGTC.

The CDR3 region is CARSKDRGGYTF. In nucleotides, the CDR3 is TGCGCCAGGAGTAAGGACAGGGGGGGCTACACCTTC. The V gene is TRBV5-1, the J gene TRBJ1-2; the match to TRBD1 covers 10 bases. Germline V gene sequence: CDR1 SGHRS, CDR2 YFSETQ. This CDR3 has 12 residues. Germline trimming cut 8 bases from V and 8 bases from J; bases unmatched to any gene: 6.

The V gene is TRBV10-3, the J gene TRBJ1-5; 11 nucleotides agree with TRBD1. After removal of 3 bases from V and 6 bases from J, the junction contained 4 bases not matched to a gene. The CDR3 contains 15 residues. The germline V gene has CDR1 ENHRY and CDR2 SYGVKD. CDR3 region: CAISEGDRGSQPQHF. The CDR3 DNA sequence: TGTGCCATCAGTGAAGGGGACAGGGGGAGTCAGCCCCAGCATTTT.

This clone came up once. V usage is TRBV11-2 and J usage is TRBJ2-3, with D unclear. V lost 5 bases, J lost 2 bases, and 14 bases lay in between. This CDR3 is built from 15 residues. Per germline, CDR1 SGHAT and CDR2 FQNNGV. Written as DNA, the CDR3 is TGTGCCAGCAGCACCCAATCCTGGGCCACAGATACGCAGTATTTT. This translates into CASSTQSWATDTQYF. The complete variable domain, with remaining parts taken from reference TRBV11-2 and TRBJ2-3, reads EAGVAQSPRYKIIEKRQSVAFWCNPISGHATLYWYQQILGQGPKLLIQFQNNGVVDDSQLPKDRFSAERLKGVDSTLKIQPAKLEDSAVYLCASSTQSWATDTQYFGPGTRLTVL.

The chain employs TRBV28 and TRBJ1-5; weak D call: TRBD1 (5 bases). The germline V gene has CDR1 MDHEN and CDR2 SYDVKM. The V gene lost 7 bases and the J gene lost 7 bases, with 14 bases spanning the gap. There are 13 residues in the CDR3. The DNA of the CDR3 is TGTGCCAGCATCCGGGGGTCTCGGCAGCCCCAGCATTTT. This gives the protein CASIRGSRQPQHF.

The chain combines TRBV27 with TRBJ1-4; D is perhaps TRBD1 (6 bases). Germline CDR1 reads MNHEY; CDR2 reads SMNVEV (reference sequence). CDR3 size: 15 residues. The germline V and J ends were trimmed by 6 bases and 11 bases, with 22 bases remaining between them. CDR3 in amino acids: CASSLQYSRGRKLFF. CDR3 nucleotides: TGTGCCAGCAGCCTGCAATATAGCAGGGGTCGGAAACTGTTTTTT.

The chain is built from TRBV5-4 and TRBJ1-2, with a possible D match to TRBD1 (5 bases). The CDR3 extends over 13 amino acids. Germline loops: CDR1 SGHNT, CDR2 YYREEE (reference sequence). V was trimmed by 3 bases and J by 5 bases, leaving 11 bases between them. CDR3 protein: CASSSLPGYGYTF. CDR3 nucleotide sequence: TGTGCCAGCAGCTCGTTACCAGGGTATGGCTACACCTTC.

This clone turned up a few times. Other DNA sequences of this sample code for an identical CDR3. The J gene is TRBJ1-1, the V gene TRBV9; D gene unclear. In germline, CDR1 is SGDLS, CDR2 YYNGEE. The CDR3 contains 13 residues. Trimming cost V 0 bases and J 1 base, with 4 bases left between them. CDR3 region: CASSVAGNTEAFF. Written as DNA, the CDR3 is TGTGCCAGCAGCGTAGCAGGGAACACTGAAGCTTTCTTT.

The V and J genes are TRBV2 and TRBJ1-1; D is undetermined. The CDR3 loop spans 13 amino acids. CDR1 is SNHLY, CDR2 FYNNEI, per germline. Trimming took 2 bases from V and 6 from J, leaving 10 bases between them. The CDR3 reads CASSENGEPEAFF. The CDR3 nucleotides read TGTGCCAGCAGTGAAAACGGGGAGCCTGAAGCTTTCTTT. Filled out from reference TRBV2 and TRBJ1-1, the complete variable domain reads EPEVTQTPSHQVTQMGQEVILRCVPISNHLYFYWYRQILGQKVEFLVSFYNNEISEKSEIFDDQFSVERPDGSNFTLKIRSTKLEDSAMYFCASSENGEPEAFFGQGTRLTVV.

J is TRBJ1-4 and V is TRBV28, with 9 bases aligning to TRBD1. The J segment lost 8 bases and the V segment lost 6 bases, leaving 10 bases of the junction unmatched. CDR3 length: 15 residues. Germline assignment: CDR1 MDHEN and CDR2 SYDVKM. The CDR3, as DNA: TGTGCCAGCAGACTTTCCGGGACAGGGAACGAAAAACTGTTTTTT. Its translation is CASRLSGTGNEKLFF.

The chain combines TRBV4-1 with TRBJ1-2, with D tentatively TRBD1 (6 bases). The CDR3 sequence is 14 residues long. V shed 1 base and J shed 8 bases, with 14 bases lying between them. Germline V gives CDR1 MGHRA, CDR2 YSYEKL. CDR3 loop: CASSQGAGDGGYTF. The CDR3 DNA is TGCGCCAGCAGCCAAGGGGCAGGGGATGGAGGCTACACCTTC.

V is TRBV28 and J is TRBJ1-2; TRBD1 agrees at 7 bases. Per germline, CDR1 MDHEN and CDR2 SYDVKM. V trimming: 3 bases; J trimming: 7 bases; junction bases outside the gene matches: 5. The CDR3 runs to 13 residues. The CDR3 protein is CASSFPGQAGYTF. DNA of the CDR3: TGTGCCAGCAGTTTCCCCGGACAGGCTGGCTACACCTTC.

The chain carries TRBV12-3 or TRBV12-4 and TRBJ2-7; a possible D gene is TRBD2 (6 bases). Trimming took off 6 bases at V and 7 bases at J, with 13 bases between the two ends. The CDR3 consists of 12 residues. CDR3 in DNA: TGTGCCAGCAGACCGGGACTTCGGGAGCAGTACGTC. Protein: CASRPGLREQYV.

This clone was seen just once. The V gene is TRBV11-2, the J gene TRBJ2-1; 9 nucleotides agree with TRBD2. Unmatched junction bases numbered 5, after V lost 3 bases and J lost 8 bases. The CDR3 contains 14 residues. The germline CDR1 and CDR2 sequences are SGHAT and FQNNGV. CDR3 protein: CASSLGVAGDEQFF. The CDR3 bases are TGTGCCAGCAGCTTGGGGGTAGCGGGAGATGAGCAGTTCTTC.

The rearrangement joins TRBV5-1 to TRBJ2-1; 9 bases are shared with TRBD1. The germline V gene encodes CDR1 SGHRS and CDR2 YFSETQ. CDR3 length: 15 residues. The V gene end was trimmed by 4 bases and the J gene end by 1 base; junction bases not matched to a gene: 3. CDR3 nucleotide sequence: TGCGCCAGCAGCGAGGGGACAGGGTCCTACAATGAGCAGTTCTTC. It specifies CASSEGTGSYNEQFF.

The genes are TRBV3-1 (or the pseudogene TRBV3-2) and TRBJ1-3, with a weak D call TRBD1 (6 bases). Germline-derived CDR1 and CDR2 are LGHDT and YNNKEL (reference sequence). Between the trimmed V and J ends, which lost 1 base and 4 bases, there was a span of 14 bases. The CDR3 sequence is 16 residues long. The CDR3 bases are TGTGCCAGCAGCCAAGGGCTACAGGGAACAGGAAACACCATATATTTT. Protein product: CASSQGLQGTGNTIYF.

This clone was detected only once. The chain joins TRBV15 to TRBJ2-5, with 9 bases fitting TRBD2. V lost 2 bases, J lost 7 bases, and 5 bases stayed unmatched. Germline CDR1 LNHNV, CDR2 YYDKDF (reference sequence). The CDR3 spans 14 residues. Here the CDR3 DNA reads TGTGCCACCAGCAGAAAGGGACTAGCAGGGACCCAGTACTTC. Amino acids: CATSRKGLAGTQYF.

The rearrangement joins TRBV24-1 to TRBJ2-3; D is possibly TRBD2 (6 bases). With 5 bases removed from V and 0 bases from J, the gap between germline ends came to 20 bases. Germline V lookup: CDR1 KGHDR, CDR2 SFDVKD. CDR3 length equals 18 residues. CDR3 in amino acids: CATSATRLGSGSTDTQYF. CDR3 nucleotide sequence: TGTGCCACCAGTGCCACTCGGTTGGGTAGCGGTAGCACAGATACGCAGTATTTT.

The chain uses TRBV27 and TRBJ2-7; TRBD2 aligns across 12 bases. J gave up 6 bases and V 6 bases, and 6 bases lay outside the gene matches. This CDR3 has 14 residues. Germline CDR1 and CDR2: MNHEY and SMNVEV (reference sequence). The CDR3 reads CASRLAGGPGEQYF. The CDR3 region has the DNA TGTGCCAGCAGGCTAGCGGGAGGGCCGGGCGAGCAGTACTTC.

The chain has TRBV2 and TRBJ1-2; D remains unclear. The CDR3 totals 12 residues. Germline V gene lookup returns CDR1 SNHLY and CDR2 FYNNEI. The ends were cut back, 6 bases at V and 8 bases at J, with 13 bases in the middle. The CDR3 loop reads CASRTTTGGYTF. DNA of the CDR3: TGTGCCAGCAGAACTACAACTGGAGGCTACACCTTC.

The chain joins TRBV7-9 to TRBJ2-3; 9 positions agree with TRBD1. Per the germline V gene, CDR1 is SEHNR and CDR2 is FQNEAQ (reference sequence). V dropped 3 bases and J dropped 5; count of bases not matched to a gene: 15. This CDR3 region has 18 residues. As DNA, the CDR3 is TGTGCCAGCAGCTTGGGGGGACCGGGACAGGGAGGCGAAGATACGCAGTATTTT. Amino acid sequence: CASSLGGPGQGGEDTQYF.

The rearrangement joins TRBV2 to TRBJ1-1, with a tentative D call TRBD1 (6 bases). V was shortened by 5 bases and J by 5 bases, with 18 bases between the two germline ends. Germline-derived CDR1 and CDR2 are SNHLY and FYNNEI. This CDR3 is built from 15 residues. The CDR3 spells CASSKQGSGWTEAFF. In nucleotides, the CDR3 is TGTGCCAGCAGTAAACAGGGTTCGGGGTGGACTGAAGCTTTCTTT.

This sequence joins TRBV7-9 and TRBJ1-1; no clear D gene. The CDR3 totals 14 residues. V gave up 2 bases and J gave up 6 bases, with 13 bases separating them. CDR1 and CDR2 (germline): SEHNR, FQNEAQ (reference sequence). The CDR3 here is CASSLSGSGPEAFF. For the CDR3, the DNA is TGTGCCAGCAGCTTATCGGGGTCGGGCCCTGAAGCTTTCTTT.

Only a few counts were recorded for this clone. The chain uses TRBV7-9 and TRBJ2-5, with 10 bases aligning to TRBD2. The junction had 9 bases not matched to a gene; V was cut back by 7 bases and J by 1 base. The CDR3 length is 16 residues. Germline CDR1 is SEHNR and CDR2 is FQNEAQ (reference sequence). The CDR3, as DNA: TGTGCCAGCACCAGAGGGGCTAGCGGGGGCCAAGAGACCCAGTACTTC. This translates into CASTRGASGGQETQYF.